This T cell receptor (beta chain) originates from a study of shared clonotypes between healthy human individuals. Positively selected for CCR7, the CD45RO-negative cells used as naive CD8 cells excluded terminally differentiated effector memory CD45RA+ cells. The study ran the assay at deep level. TCRdb keeps only in-frame clones here, not all; method: immunoSEQ multiplex PCR. The sample shows about 2.2 million clones, just over 90% of them seen only once. Study-wide results and limits: Limitation of the genetic and exposure-history diversity represented came from the few donors. Read depth was anticipated to influence clonotype sharing among donors.

Only one count was recorded for this clone. Its antigen remains unknown. The CDR3 runs to 16 residues. V was trimmed by 3 bases and J by 2 bases, leaving 15 bases between them. Per germline, CDR1 MNHNS and CDR2 SASEGT. This TCR was sampled from a man between 18 and 29 years old in good health. Some clones in this sample may be carry-over from other donors' samples. V gene TRBV6-1 combines with J gene TRBJ2-3; D remains ambiguous. Sequencing was done on a sample of naive CD8+ T cells from PBMCs. The CDR3 DNA follows: TGTGCCAGCAGTGAGGGTAACATAACTCCCACAGATACGCAGTATTTT. Its translation: CASSEGNITPTDTQYF.